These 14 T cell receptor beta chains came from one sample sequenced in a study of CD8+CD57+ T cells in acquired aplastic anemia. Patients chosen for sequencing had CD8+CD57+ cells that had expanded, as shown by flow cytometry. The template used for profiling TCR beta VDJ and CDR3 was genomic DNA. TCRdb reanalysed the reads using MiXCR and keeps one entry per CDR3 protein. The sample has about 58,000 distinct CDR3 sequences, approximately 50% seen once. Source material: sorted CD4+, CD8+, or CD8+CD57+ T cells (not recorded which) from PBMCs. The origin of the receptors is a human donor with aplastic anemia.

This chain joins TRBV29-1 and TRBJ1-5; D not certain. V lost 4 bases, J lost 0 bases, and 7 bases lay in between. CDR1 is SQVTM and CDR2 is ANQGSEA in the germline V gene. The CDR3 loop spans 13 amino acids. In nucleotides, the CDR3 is TGCAGCGTTGCATTGAGTAGCAATCAGCCCCAGCATTTT. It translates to CSVALSSNQPQHF.

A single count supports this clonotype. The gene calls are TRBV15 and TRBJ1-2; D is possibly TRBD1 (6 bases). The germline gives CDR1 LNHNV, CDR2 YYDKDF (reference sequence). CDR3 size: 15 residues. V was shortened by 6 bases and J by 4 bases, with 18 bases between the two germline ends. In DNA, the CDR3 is TGTGCCACCAGTCCTAAGCGGGACACGAGCTATGGCTACACCTTC. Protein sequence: CATSPKRDTSYGYTF. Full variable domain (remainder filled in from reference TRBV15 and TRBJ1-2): DAMVIQNPRYQVTQFGKPVTLSCSQTLNHNVMYWYQQKSSQAPKLLFHYYDKDFNNEADTPDNFQSRRPNTSFCFLDIRSPGLGDTAMYLCATSPKRDTSYGYTFGSGTRLTVV.

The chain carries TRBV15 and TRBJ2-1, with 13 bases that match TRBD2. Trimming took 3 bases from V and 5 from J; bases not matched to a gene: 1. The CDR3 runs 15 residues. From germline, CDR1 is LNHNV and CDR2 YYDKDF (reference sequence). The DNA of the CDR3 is TGTGCCACCAGCAGCGGACTAGCGGGAGACAATGAGCAGTTCTTC. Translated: CATSSGLAGDNEQFF. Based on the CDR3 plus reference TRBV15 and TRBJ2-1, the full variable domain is DAMVIQNPRYQVTQFGKPVTLSCSQTLNHNVMYWYQQKSSQAPKLLFHYYDKDFNNEADTPDNFQSRRPNTSFCFLDIRSPGLGDTAMYLCATSSGLAGDNEQFFGPGTRLTVL.

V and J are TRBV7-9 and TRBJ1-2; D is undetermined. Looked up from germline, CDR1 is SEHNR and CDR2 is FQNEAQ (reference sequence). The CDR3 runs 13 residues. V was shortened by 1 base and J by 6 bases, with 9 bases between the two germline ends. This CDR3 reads CASSLVGYDGYTF. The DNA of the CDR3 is TGTGCCAGCAGCTTAGTAGGTTACGATGGCTACACCTTC.

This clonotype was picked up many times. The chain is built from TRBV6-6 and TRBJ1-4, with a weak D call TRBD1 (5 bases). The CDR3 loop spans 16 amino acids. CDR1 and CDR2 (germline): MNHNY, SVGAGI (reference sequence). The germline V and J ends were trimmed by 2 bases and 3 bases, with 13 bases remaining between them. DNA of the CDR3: TGTGCCAGCAGTTACGGTGGACGGGGGTCTAATGAAAAACTGTTTTTT. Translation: CASSYGGRGSNEKLFF.

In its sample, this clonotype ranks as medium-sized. The CDR3 spells CSVLREDTQYF. The CDR3 DNA sequence: TGCAGCGTTCTCAGAGAGGATACGCAGTATTTT. The rearrangement joins TRBV29-1 to TRBJ2-3; D remains ambiguous. V was clipped by 5 bases and J by 6 bases, with 9 bases between them. Germline CDR1 is SQVTM and CDR2 is ANQGSEA. CDR3 size: 11 residues.

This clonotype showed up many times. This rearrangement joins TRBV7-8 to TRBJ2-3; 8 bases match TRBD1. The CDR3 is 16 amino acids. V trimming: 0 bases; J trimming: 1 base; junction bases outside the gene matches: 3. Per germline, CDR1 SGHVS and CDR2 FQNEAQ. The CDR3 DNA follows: TGTGCCAGCAGCTTAGCCACAGGGGGGCGCACAGATACGCAGTATTTT. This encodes CASSLATGGRTDTQYF.

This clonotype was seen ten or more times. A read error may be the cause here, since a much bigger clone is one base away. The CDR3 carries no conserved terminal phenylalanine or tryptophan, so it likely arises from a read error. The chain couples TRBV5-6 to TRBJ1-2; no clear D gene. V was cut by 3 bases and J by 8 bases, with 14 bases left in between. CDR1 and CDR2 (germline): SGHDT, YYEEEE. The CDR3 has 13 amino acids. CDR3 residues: CASSSWADRGYTL. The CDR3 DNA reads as TGTGCCAGCAGCTCGTGGGCGGATCGGGGCTACACCCTC.

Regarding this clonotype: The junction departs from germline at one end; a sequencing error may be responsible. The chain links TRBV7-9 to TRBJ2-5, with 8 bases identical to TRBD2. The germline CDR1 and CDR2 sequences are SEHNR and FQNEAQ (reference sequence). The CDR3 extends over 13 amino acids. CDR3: CASRLAGQETQYF. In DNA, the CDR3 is TGTGCCAGCAGGTTAGCGGGGCAAGAGACCCAGTACTTC.

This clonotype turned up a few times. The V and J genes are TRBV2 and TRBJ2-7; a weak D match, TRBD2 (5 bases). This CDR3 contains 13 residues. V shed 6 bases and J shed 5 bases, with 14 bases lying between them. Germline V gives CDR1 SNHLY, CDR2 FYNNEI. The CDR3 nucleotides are TGTGCCAGCAGGATCAAACGGGGAAACGAGCAGTACTTC. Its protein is CASRIKRGNEQYF.

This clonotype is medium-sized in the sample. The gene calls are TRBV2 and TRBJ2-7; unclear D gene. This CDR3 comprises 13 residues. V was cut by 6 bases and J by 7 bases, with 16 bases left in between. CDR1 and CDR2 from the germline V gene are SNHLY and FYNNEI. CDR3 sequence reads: CASRGVRLGEQYF. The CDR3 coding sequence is TGTGCCAGCAGGGGCGTCAGGCTTGGGGAGCAGTACTTC.

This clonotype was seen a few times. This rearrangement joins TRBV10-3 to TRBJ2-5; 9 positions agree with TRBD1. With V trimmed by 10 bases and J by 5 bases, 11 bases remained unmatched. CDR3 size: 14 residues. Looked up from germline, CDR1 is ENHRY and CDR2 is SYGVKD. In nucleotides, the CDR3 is TGTGCCACCCGGAGGGGACAGGGAGAGGAGACCCAGTACTTC. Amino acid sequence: CATRRGQGEETQYF.

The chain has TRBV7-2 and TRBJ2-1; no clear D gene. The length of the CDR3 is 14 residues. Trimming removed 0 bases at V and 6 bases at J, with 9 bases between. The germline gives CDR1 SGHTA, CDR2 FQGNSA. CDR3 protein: CASSLALGSNEQFF. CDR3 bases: TGTGCCAGCAGCTTAGCGCTGGGGTCCAATGAGCAGTTCTTC.

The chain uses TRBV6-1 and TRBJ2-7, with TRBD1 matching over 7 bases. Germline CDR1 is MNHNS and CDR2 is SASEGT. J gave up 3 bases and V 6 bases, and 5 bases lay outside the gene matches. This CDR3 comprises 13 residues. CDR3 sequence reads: CASRGRGSYEQYV. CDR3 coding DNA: TGTGCCAGCAGGGGCAGGGGGAGCTACGAGCAGTACGTC.